This T cell receptor beta chain was recorded in a study of T-cell reconstitution after alpha-beta-depleted transplantation in children. Study-level findings and limits: Surviving recipient T cells and thymic progenitors produced the high day-60 TCRbeta diversity seen in some patients. Newly generated T cells supplied most T-cell counts and diversity one year post-transplant. The study reportedly traced alpha-beta T cells about two months after transplant to several hundred expanded graft clones.

This clonotype has ten or more counts. Its specificity is not known. Library preparation (for TCRbeta) was performed with unique molecular identifiers. TCRdb reprocessed the PCR reads with MiXCR, giving one entry per CDR3 protein. The sample has 500,000 or so distinct CDR3 sequences; over 10% are singletons. This CDR3 has 15 amino acids. The germline V gene encodes CDR1 SGDLS and CDR2 YYNGEE. V was cut by 1 base and J by 1 base, with 9 bases left in between. The sequence was collected from a female patient younger than 10 who had a stem cell transplant for aplastic anemia, so the T cells may come from the graft donor. The J gene is TRBJ1-5, the V gene TRBV9; tentative D call: TRBD1 (5 bases). The material sequenced was PBMCs, mostly from graft donor cells, taken 180 days after TCRalphabeta/CD19-depleted stem cell transplant. The CDR3 DNA reads as TGTGCCAGCAGCGTATCGGGGACGAGCAATCAGCCCCAGCATTTT. Translation gives CASSVSGTSNQPQHF.